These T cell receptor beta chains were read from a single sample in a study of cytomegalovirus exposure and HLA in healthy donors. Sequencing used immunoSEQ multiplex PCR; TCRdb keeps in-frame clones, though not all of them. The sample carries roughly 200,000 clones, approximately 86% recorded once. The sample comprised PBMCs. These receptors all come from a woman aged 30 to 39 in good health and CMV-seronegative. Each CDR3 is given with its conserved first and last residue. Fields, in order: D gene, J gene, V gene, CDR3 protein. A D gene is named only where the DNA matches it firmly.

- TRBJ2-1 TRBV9 CASSVWGPGGYNEQFF
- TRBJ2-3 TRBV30 CAWSIGSSTDTQYF
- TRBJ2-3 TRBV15 CATSREYYRNTDTQYF
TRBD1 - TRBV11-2 CASSRQGYEQYF
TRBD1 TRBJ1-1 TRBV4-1 CASSPGQGMNTEAFF
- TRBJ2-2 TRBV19 CAARQYPGELFF
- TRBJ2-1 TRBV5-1 CASSLARQGSYNEQFF
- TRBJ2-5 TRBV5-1 CASSLAGAAYQETQYF
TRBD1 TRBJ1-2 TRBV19 CASTTEQGMYYGYTF
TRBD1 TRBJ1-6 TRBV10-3 CAISAGTGQGSPLHF
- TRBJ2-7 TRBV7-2 CASSLGRLVEQYF
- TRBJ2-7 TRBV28 CASRALRGLGEQYF
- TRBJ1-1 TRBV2 CASSGTQGWTEAFF